This TCR beta chain was recovered during a study of blood T cell repertoires in COVID-19. The overall study: The analysed material was cDNA or gDNA that came from T cells, B-cell-depleted T cells, or PBMCs.

Assay used: immunoSEQ multiplex PCR; TCRdb lists only in-frame clones, some missing. The sample consists of about 140,000 clones, about 80% of them appearing once. The CDR3 has 17 amino acids. Per germline, CDR1 SGHAT and CDR2 FQNNGV. Deletions cut 1 base from V and 0 bases from J, with 10 bases between. The chain uses TRBV11-2 and TRBJ1-6, with no clear D. The sequencing sample was made of peripheral blood. The clonotype comes from a human donor in a cohort sampled during active COVID-19. The CDR3 spells CASSLGGPSSYNSPLHF. DNA of the CDR3: TGTGCCAGCAGCTTAGGCGGCCCGAGCTCCTATAATTCACCCCTCCACTTT.